This T cell receptor beta chain was identified during a study of early T cells in non-severe SARS-CoV-2 infection (dated by TCRdb to 2020 to 2022). The study in broad terms: Because TCR sequencing was done on bulk RNA from unsorted whole blood, the alpha and beta chains could not be paired.

A case-control design nested within a healthcare worker cohort in London, UK, was used, with weekly nasopharyngeal swab PCR tests and blood sampling performed. Healthcare workers were recruited between 23 and 31 March 2020, during the week of the UK lockdown, and were followed weekly for up to roughly 15 weeks. V and J are truncated by 5 bases and 6 bases respectively, leaving an intervening sequence of 19 bases. From the cysteine up to the phenylalanine, the CDR3 has a length of 15 residues. CDR3 DNA only is kept here, 45 bases in frame from base 1. This clonotype was seen a handful of times. It lacks a known antigen. No much larger clone exists at a distance of one base, and base qualities are not known. The library was obtained by 5' RACE. The sequencing machine was a NextSeq 500. To correct for sequencing error and PCR bias, the TCR library protocol tagged individual cDNA molecules with unique molecular identifiers. Sequencing covered both TCR alpha and beta chains, and within each sample the abundances of alpha and beta sequences were tightly co-correlated. The source study handled its data this way. V gene, J gene and CDR3 annotation of TCR sequences was performed with Decombinator V4. Expanded TCRs were defined as changing significantly between any two time points under a Poisson model with p below 0.0001. TCR abundances were normalised to the total number of TCRs sequenced per sample and expressed as counts per million. MAIT TCRs were defined by TRAV1-2 paired with TRAJ12, TRAJ20 or TRAJ33, and iNKT TCRs by TRAV10 paired with TRAJ18. VDJdb, accessed 1 November 2021, was searched for CMV, EBV and SARS-CoV-2 annotated TCRs, with TCRs annotated for multiple antigens excluded. TCRdb redid the processing of the public reads, applying fastp at Q25 and MiXCR, and retained in-frame beta chains. Merged by CDR3 protein, the rows form single entries marked with the most common genes and DNA. These V and J calls originate from TCRdb's pipeline instead of the authors' own analysis. The sample records some 62,000 distinct CDR3 sequences, 8% to 10% of which are singletons. Less than 1.5% of the sample is held by the ten biggest clonotypes.

Summary of the overall study and its limitations: Matching against VDJdb was skewed toward anti-spike CD8 responses, likely underestimated virus-specific expansions, and missed private and CD4 specificities.

Material: whole blood. This receptor was taken from an adult who was a healthcare worker with PCR-confirmed SARS-CoV-2 infection or an uninfected control (not recorded which). Here the chain combines TRBV12-3 or TRBV12-4 and TRBJ1-1, and the D gene may be TRBD1, 5 bases matching. The nucleotide sequence reads TGTGCCAGCAGTGCCGCACATCAAGGGGCCCCTGAAGCTTTCTTT. Translated, it gives CASSAAHQGAPEAFF.